The 7 T cell receptor beta chains below were found in one sample sequenced in a study of technical replicates of blood from a handful of donors. The table came from immunoSEQ multiplex PCR; TCRdb's copy has only in-frame clones and leaves some out. The sample shows around 97,000 clones, 90% to 97% of them seen only once. The specimen was T cells isolated from PBMCs. These receptors were collected from a human donor in good health.

V is TRBV28 and J is TRBJ2-5; D gene uncertain. Looked up from germline, CDR1 is MDHEN and CDR2 is SYDVKM. The CDR3 has 13 amino acids. Trimming took 1 base from V and 3 from J, leaving 6 bases between them. CDR3 bases: TGTGCCAGCAGTTTATATCAGAAAGAGACCCAGTACTTC. Its translation: CASSLYQKETQYF.

V is TRBV19 and J is TRBJ2-7; tentatively, D is TRBD2 (6 bases). Trimming left V 5 bases short and J 3 bases short, with 17 bases between. The CDR3 sequence is 15 residues long. CDR1 is LNHDA, CDR2 SQIVND, per germline (reference sequence). The CDR3 sequence: CASSRRLEILYEQYF. The CDR3 DNA sequence: TGTGCCAGTAGTCGAAGACTAGAAATCCTCTACGAGCAGTACTTC.

This rearrangement joins TRBV6-6 to TRBJ2-7; TRBD1 matches 8 bases. Germline trimming cut 0 bases from V and 2 bases from J; bases unmatched to any gene: 6. Germline V gene sequence: CDR1 MNHNY, CDR2 SVGAGI (reference sequence). This CDR3 is built from 16 residues. CDR3 residues: CASSYSTGTGAYEQYF. The CDR3, as DNA: TGTGCCAGCAGTTACTCGACCGGGACAGGAGCCTACGAGCAGTACTTC.

The chain uses TRBV18 and TRBJ2-7; D unresolved. Germline assignment: CDR1 KGHSH and CDR2 LQKENI. The length of the CDR3 is 13 residues. Deletions cut 3 bases from V and 4 bases from J, with 10 bases between. In DNA, the CDR3 is TGTGCCAGCTCACCCGACACAGTTTACGAGCAGTACTTC. Translated, it gives CASSPDTVYEQYF.

V is TRBV28 and J is TRBJ1-3; 8 nucleotides match TRBD1. With 5 bases clipped from V and 3 bases from J, the junction kept 12 bases outside the gene matches. This CDR3 comprises 17 residues. Germline-derived CDR1 and CDR2 are MDHEN and SYDVKM. The CDR3 DNA is TGTGCCAGCAGTCTTATAGGGCAGGGGGCCGGTGGAAACACCATATATTTT. This codes for CASSLIGQGAGGNTIYF.

This clone was seen just once. DNA of the CDR3: TGTGCCAGCAGTTACAATGCAGGGTATCAGCCCCAGCATTTT. It translates to CASSYNAGYQPQHF. The chain is built from TRBV6-5 and TRBJ1-5, with D perhaps TRBD1 (5 bases). This CDR3 is 14 amino acids long. Per the germline V gene, CDR1 is MNHEY and CDR2 is SVGAGI. Between the trimmed V and J ends, which lost 2 bases and 5 bases, there was a span of 10 bases.

The rearrangement uses TRBV6-5 and TRBJ1-5; 9 bases agree with TRBD1. The ends lost 0 bases at V and 4 bases at J; junction bases unmatched: 1. The CDR3 runs to 15 residues. CDR1 and CDR2 (germline): MNHEY, SVGAGI. Here the CDR3 DNA reads TGTGCCAGCAGTTACTCGGGGACAGGGAATCAGCCCCAGCATTTT. Protein sequence: CASSYSGTGNQPQHF.